The clone carrying this TCR beta chain is medium-sized by share. Its cognate antigen is unknown. Template came from bulk tumor genomic DNA, at roughly 580 ng per sample. Primary tumors were biopsied several times each, far apart, intraoperatively. Undergoing curative surgery were patients whose non-small cell lung cancer was untreated and newly diagnosed. Surgery with curative intent was being performed on the donors, who were newly diagnosed non-small cell lung cancer patients. Germline V gene data show CDR1 as LGHDT and CDR2 as YNNKEL (reference sequence). CDR3 length equals 14 residues. V trimming: 2 bases; J trimming: 6 bases; junction bases outside the gene matches: 5. This record comes from a study of immune heterogeneity within non-small cell lung tumors. The study's findings and limits: Each patient largely had their own distinct set of high-frequency T-cell receptor beta clonotypes.

TCR beta CDR3 amplification used multiplex PCR with 32 V and 13 J primers. MiXCR, run by TCRdb on the multiplex PCR reads, gives a single entry per CDR3 protein. The repertoire holds thousands of distinct CDR3 sequences, with around 23% as singletons. Sequenced sample: lung tumor tissue. The chain has TRBV3-1 and TRBJ2-3, with TRBD2 matching 7 bases. The receptor's source is a man in his 60s with non-small cell lung cancer. CDR3 residues: CASSQPSGADTQYF. The CDR3 nucleotides read TGTGCCAGCAGCCAACCTAGCGGAGCGGATACGCAGTATTTT.